Listed here are 9 T cell receptor beta chains from one sample, sequenced in a study of Ad26.COV2.S vaccination and SARS-CoV-2 variants. Clones were sequenced by immunoSEQ multiplex PCR, and TCRdb holds only the in-frame ones, with some missing. The sample records just under 250,000 clones, over 75% being singletons. Treatment specified: roughly 18 received Ad26.COV2.S at low or high dose, single or two shots; about 5 received placebo; per-sample allocation not given. Sampling took place 63 days after the first vaccine or placebo injection. This sample comprised peripheral blood, obtained in a trial of Ad26.COV2.S vaccine versus placebo. The source of these receptors is a person aged 18-60 years who received the Ad26.COV2.S COVID-19 vaccine or a placebo.

DNA of the CDR3: TGTGCCAGCAGCTTAGAACCTACGGCAGGGGAGCTGTTTTTT. This encodes CASSLEPTAGELFF. The chain is built from TRBV11-3 and TRBJ2-2; no clear D gene. CDR1 and CDR2 (germline): SGHNT, YENEEA. With 0 bases removed from V and 8 bases from J, the gap between germline ends came to 10 bases. This CDR3 has 14 residues.

This clone was detected a few times. The rearrangement links TRBV30 to TRBJ2-3; 14 bases agree with TRBD2. Germline V lookup: CDR1 GTSNPN, CDR2 SVGIG (reference sequence). V shed 5 bases and J 9 bases; nucleotides not matched to a gene: 4. CDR3 length: 13 amino acids. The CDR3 DNA sequence: TGTGCCTGGCGACTAGCGGGAGGGAGGACGCAGTATTTT. Its protein is CAWRLAGGRTQYF.

The rearrangement links TRBV6-8 to TRBJ2-7; D may correspond to TRBD1 or TRBD2 (6 bases each). The V gene lost 2 bases and the J gene lost 7 bases, with 12 bases spanning the gap. Germline V gene data show CDR1 as MNHGY and CDR2 as SAAAGT. The CDR3 has 13 amino acids. The CDR3 loop is CASSYEGGREQYF. The CDR3 nucleotides are TGTGCCAGCAGTTACGAGGGGGGCCGGGAGCAGTACTTC.

The chain couples TRBV11-2 to TRBJ2-5; TRBD1 aligns across 10 bases. Per the germline V gene, CDR1 is SGHAT and CDR2 is FQNNGV. Germline trimming cut 8 bases from V and 4 bases from J; bases unmatched to any gene: 7. The CDR3 loop spans 14 amino acids. CDR3 coding DNA: TGTGCCAGCGTCCTGACAGGGGGCGGAGAGACCCAGTACTTC. As protein: CASVLTGGGETQYF.

The chain recombines TRBV27 with TRBJ2-6; D gene unclear. The length of the CDR3 is 13 residues. Germline values: CDR1 MNHEY, CDR2 SMNVEV (reference sequence). The ends were cut back, 6 bases at V and 2 bases at J, with 5 bases in the middle. CDR3 coding DNA: TGTGCCAGCAGGTGGGCTGGGGCCAACGTCCTGACTTTC. Encoded protein: CASRWAGANVLTF.

This sequence joins TRBV19 and TRBJ1-1; a weak D match, TRBD1 (5 bases). V shed 10 bases and J shed 4 bases, with 25 bases lying between them. The CDR3 is made up of 16 amino acids. Germline V CDR1 and CDR2: LNHDA, SQIVND (reference sequence). The CDR3 region is CATKRATIATGTEAFF. CDR3 nucleotide sequence: TGTGCCACTAAGAGAGCCACCATCGCAACAGGCACTGAAGCTTTCTTT.

The chain links TRBV7-2 to TRBJ1-4; no clear D. This CDR3 is 15 amino acids long. Germline CDR1 and CDR2: SGHTA and FQGNSA. The ends were cut back, 4 bases at V and 2 bases at J, with 11 bases in the middle. This CDR3 is CASSYKFGTNEKLFF. CDR3 DNA: TGTGCCAGCAGCTATAAATTCGGGACTAATGAAAAACTGTTTTTT.

The chain uses TRBV7-2 and TRBJ2-7, with no clear D. CDR3 size: 11 residues. Germline CDR1 is SGHTA and CDR2 is FQGNSA. Trimming removed 5 bases from V and 2 bases from J, with 4 bases in between. The CDR3 sequence is CASSRAYEQYF. As DNA, the CDR3 is TGTGCCAGCAGCAGGGCCTACGAGCAGTACTTC.

This chain connects TRBV3-1 (or the pseudogene TRBV3-2) to TRBJ2-5; TRBD2 matches at 11 bases. Germline values: CDR1 LGHDT, CDR2 YNNKEL (reference sequence). The CDR3 sequence is 17 residues long. V was clipped by 4 bases and J by 3 bases; unmatched bases: 10. This CDR3 is CASSPPEGTSGEETQYF. The CDR3 DNA is TGTGCCAGCAGCCCGCCGGAGGGGACTAGCGGTGAAGAGACCCAGTACTTC.